This T cell receptor beta chain stems from a study of blood T cell repertoires in COVID-19. Profiled with immunoSEQ multiplex PCR; TCRdb holds only in-frame clones, not every one. This table has 310,000 or so clones, 86% appearing once. Germline loops: CDR1 SNHLY, CDR2 FYNNEI. The CDR3 has 16 residues. With 5 bases clipped from V and 2 bases from J, the junction kept 7 bases outside the gene matches. This clonotype originated in a young woman who had recovered from COVID-19. The chain combines TRBV2 with TRBJ1-3, with 9 bases that match TRBD1. Sequences were obtained from PBMCs or T cells enriched from blood (not recorded which). The CDR3 region is CASSPGQGPTGNTIYF. The DNA of the CDR3 is TGTGCCAGCAGTCCGGGACAGGGCCCAACTGGAAACACCATATATTTT.